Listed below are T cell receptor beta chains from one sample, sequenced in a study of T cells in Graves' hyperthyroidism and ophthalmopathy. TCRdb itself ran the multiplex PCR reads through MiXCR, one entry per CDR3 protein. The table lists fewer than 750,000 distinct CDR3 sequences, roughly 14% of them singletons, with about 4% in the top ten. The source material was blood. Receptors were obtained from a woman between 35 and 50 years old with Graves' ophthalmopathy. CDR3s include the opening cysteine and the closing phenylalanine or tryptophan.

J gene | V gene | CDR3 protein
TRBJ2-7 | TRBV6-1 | CASSASRVAYEQYF
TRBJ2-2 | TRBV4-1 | CASSQDMGGLAGNTGELFF
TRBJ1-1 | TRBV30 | CAWDRGGTEAFF
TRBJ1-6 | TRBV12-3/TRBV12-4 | CASSLSARVSPLHF
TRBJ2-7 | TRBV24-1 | CATSAGPGTGGYEQYF
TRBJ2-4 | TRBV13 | CASSPIAKNIQYF
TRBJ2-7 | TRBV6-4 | CATQGLAGVVSSYEQYF
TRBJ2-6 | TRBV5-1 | CASSFLGAGANVLTF
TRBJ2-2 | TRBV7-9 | CASGLAGRNTGELFF
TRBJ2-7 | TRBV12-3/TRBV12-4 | CASSENRGYEQYF
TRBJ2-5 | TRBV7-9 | CASSLLAGDIETQYF
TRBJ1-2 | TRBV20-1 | CSASGVGGANYGYTF
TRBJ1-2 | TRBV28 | CASSLPKDSGFGYTF
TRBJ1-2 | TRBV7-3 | CASSATGDGYTF
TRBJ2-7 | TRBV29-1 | CSVTGTGGGEQYF
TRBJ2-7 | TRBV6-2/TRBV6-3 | CASSGLDGYEQYF
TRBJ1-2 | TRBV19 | CASSRAQGSGYGYTF
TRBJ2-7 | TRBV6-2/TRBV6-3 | CASSTRQGRNEQYF
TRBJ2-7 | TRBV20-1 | CSGGLTHEQYF
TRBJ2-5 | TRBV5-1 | CARSLGGNQETQYF
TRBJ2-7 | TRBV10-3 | CAISEEASGYSYEQYF
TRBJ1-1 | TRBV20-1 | CSARESGNTEAFF
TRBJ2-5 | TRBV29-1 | CSVTDRGTPETQYF
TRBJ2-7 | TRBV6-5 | CASSLDRGSYEQYF
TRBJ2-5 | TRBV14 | CASSPQGELETQYF
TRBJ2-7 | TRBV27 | CASSPSGRTHEQYF
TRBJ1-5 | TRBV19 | CASSIGTGGGSQPQHF